The 4 T cell receptor beta chains below come from one sample, sequenced in a study of blood T cells in healthy people across ages. A second PCR of about 7 to 12 cycles used a sample-barcoded 5' primer and a J-beta primer mix. Via MiXCR, TCRdb re-called the 5' RACE reads, giving one row per CDR3 protein. The sample consists of about 590,000 distinct CDR3 sequences, under 30% of them appearing once. Sequencing input: blood. The source is a woman aged 80 or over in good health.

For this clonotype: A much larger clone differs by one base, so this may be a read error. The V call is TRBV7-9, the J call TRBJ2-1; D ambiguous. The CDR3 is 13 residues long. Trimming took 5 bases from V and 6 from J, leaving 11 bases between them. Germline V gene lookup returns CDR1 SEHNR and CDR2 FQNEAQ (reference sequence). The CDR3 region is CASSPTRCNEQFF. CDR3 in DNA: TGTGCCAGCAGCCCTACTCGATGCAATGAGCAGTTCTTC.

Note on this clonotype: This sequence may be a read error, since a much larger clone differs from it by one base. The chain couples TRBV7-2 to TRBJ1-4; no firm D call. The CDR3 has 14 amino acids. Germline V gene lookup returns CDR1 SGHTA and CDR2 FQGNSA. CDR3 in DNA: TGTGCCAGCAGCTTAGGGCTCGCTAGTGAAAAACGGTTTTTT. Amino acid sequence: CASSLGLASEKRFF.

In its sample, this clonotype was seen many times. The chain uses TRBV25-1 and TRBJ2-3; D is perhaps TRBD1 (6 bases). The germline V gene encodes CDR1 MGHDK and CDR2 SYGVNS. V lost 8 bases, J lost 1 base, and 10 bases lay in between. The CDR3 has 13 residues. CDR3: CASGGRGTDTQYF. The CDR3 nucleotides read TGTGCCAGCGGGGGCCGGGGCACAGATACGCAGTATTTT. Variable domain in full (rest from reference TRBV25-1 and TRBJ2-3): EADIYQTPRYLVIGTGKKITLECSQTMGHDKMYWYQQDPGMELHLIHYSYGVNSTEKGDLSSESTVSRIRTEHFPLTLESARPSHTSQYLCASGGRGTDTQYFGPGTRLTVL.

This clonotype was seen ten or more times. CDR3 coding DNA: TGCAGTGCTAGGGGTCTGACAGGGGCCTACAATGAGCAGTTCTTC. It codes for CSARGLTGAYNEQFF. The chain couples TRBV20-1 to TRBJ2-1; 8 bases fit TRBD1. The J segment lost 2 bases and the V segment lost 3 bases, leaving 6 bases of the junction unmatched. Per germline, CDR1 DFQATT and CDR2 SNEGSKA (reference sequence). This CDR3 has 15 residues.